The clone carrying this T cell receptor (beta chain) is a singleton in its sample. The CDR3 contains 11 residues. V dropped 3 bases and J dropped 5 bases, with 5 bases sitting between them. The germline V gene encodes CDR1 ENHRY and CDR2 SYGVKD. The entry originates in a study of CD8 T cells in ankylosing spondylitis. 5'-RACE, quantitative and with molecular barcodes, yielded the TCR beta libraries. TCRdb passed the 5' RACE reads through MiXCR, listing each CDR3 protein once. The sample includes roughly 150,000 distinct CDR3 sequences, around a third of them seen just once. Sequencing input: synovial fluid, either unsorted or a sorted T cell fraction (not recorded which). This TCR was recovered from a male donor with ankylosing spondylitis. The chain recombines TRBV10-3 with TRBJ2-7; D is undetermined. The CDR3 loop reads CAISDGDEQYF. CDR3 in DNA: TGTGCCATCAGTGATGGAGACGAGCAGTACTTC.